Only a few counts were recorded for the clone carrying this TCR beta chain. No antigen is known for it. TCRdb passed the 5' RACE reads through MiXCR, listing each CDR3 protein once. The table lists 250,000 to 350,000 distinct CDR3 sequences, 15% to 20% of them singletons, with less than 30% in the top ten. This specimen belongs to a study of T-cell memory formation after mild COVID-19. V was clipped by 6 bases and J by 3 bases, with 11 bases between them. Germline CDR1 SNHLY, CDR2 FYNNEI. CDR3 length: 13 residues. General study results and limits: Later expanders leaned toward CD4+, whereas clones contracting from day 15 to 85 were balanced CD4/CD8.

This sequence originates from a man aged 18 to 30 who had mild COVID-19 (a few samples of this study predate the infection). Cell type and time point are not known. The chain couples TRBV2 to TRBJ2-5; a weak D match, TRBD1 (6 bases). The material sequenced was PBMCs or a T cell subset sorted from them (not recorded which). CDR3 DNA sequence: TGTGCCAGCAGGAAAGAGGGGGAAGAGACCCAGTACTTC. Translating gives CASRKEGEETQYF.